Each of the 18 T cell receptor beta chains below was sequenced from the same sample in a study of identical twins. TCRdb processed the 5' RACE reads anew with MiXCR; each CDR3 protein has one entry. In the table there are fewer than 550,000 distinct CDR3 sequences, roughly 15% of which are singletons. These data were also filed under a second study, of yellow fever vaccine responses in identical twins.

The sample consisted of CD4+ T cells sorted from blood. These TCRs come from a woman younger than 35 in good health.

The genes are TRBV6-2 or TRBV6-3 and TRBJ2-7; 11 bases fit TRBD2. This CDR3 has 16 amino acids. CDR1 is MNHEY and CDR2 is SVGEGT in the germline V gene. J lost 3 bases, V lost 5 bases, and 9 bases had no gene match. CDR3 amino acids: CASSDGLAGFLYEQYF. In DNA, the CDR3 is TGTGCCAGCAGTGACGGACTAGCGGGTTTTCTCTACGAGCAGTACTTC.

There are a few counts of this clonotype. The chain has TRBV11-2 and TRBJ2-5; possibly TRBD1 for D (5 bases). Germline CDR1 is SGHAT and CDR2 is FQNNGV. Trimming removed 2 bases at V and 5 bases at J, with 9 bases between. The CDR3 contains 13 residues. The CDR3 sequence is CASSLFGAETQYF. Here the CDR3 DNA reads TGTGCCAGCAGCTTATTTGGGGCGGAGACCCAGTACTTC.

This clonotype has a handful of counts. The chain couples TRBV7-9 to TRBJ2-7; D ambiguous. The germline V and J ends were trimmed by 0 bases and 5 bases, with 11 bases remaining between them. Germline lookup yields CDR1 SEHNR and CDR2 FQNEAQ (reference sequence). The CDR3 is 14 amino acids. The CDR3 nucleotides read TGTGCCAGCAGCTTAGCATACCCAGCCGACGAGCAGTACTTC. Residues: CASSLAYPADEQYF.

CDR3 nucleotides: TGCGCCAGCAGCCAAGATGGAGGGAACTACGAGCAGTACTTC. Protein: CASSQDGGNYEQYF. V usage is TRBV4-1 and J usage is TRBJ2-7; TRBD2 might be the D (6 bases). Deletions cut 0 bases from V and 3 bases from J, with 9 bases between. The CDR3 covers 14 residues. Germline CDR1 MGHRA, CDR2 YSYEKL.

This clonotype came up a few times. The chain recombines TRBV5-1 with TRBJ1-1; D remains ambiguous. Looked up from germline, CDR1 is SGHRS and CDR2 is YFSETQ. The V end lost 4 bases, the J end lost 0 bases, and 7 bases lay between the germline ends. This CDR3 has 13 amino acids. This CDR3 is CASSPYLNTEAFF. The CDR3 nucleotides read TGCGCCAGCAGCCCCTATTTGAACACTGAAGCTTTCTTT.

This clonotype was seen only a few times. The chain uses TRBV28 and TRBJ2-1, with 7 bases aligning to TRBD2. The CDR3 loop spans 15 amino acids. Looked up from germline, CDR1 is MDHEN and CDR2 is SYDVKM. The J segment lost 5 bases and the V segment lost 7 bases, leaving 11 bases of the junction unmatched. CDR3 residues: CASTPRGSPHNEQFF. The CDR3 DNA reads TGTGCCAGCACCCCCCGCGGGAGCCCCCACAATGAGCAGTTCTTC.

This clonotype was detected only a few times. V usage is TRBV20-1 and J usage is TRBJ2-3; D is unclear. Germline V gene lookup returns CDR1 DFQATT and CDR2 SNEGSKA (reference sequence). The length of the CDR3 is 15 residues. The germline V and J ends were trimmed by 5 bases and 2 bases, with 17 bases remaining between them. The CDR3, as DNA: TGCAGTGCTTCAAGGGCCTATCGATACACAGATACGCAGTATTTT. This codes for CSASRAYRYTDTQYF.

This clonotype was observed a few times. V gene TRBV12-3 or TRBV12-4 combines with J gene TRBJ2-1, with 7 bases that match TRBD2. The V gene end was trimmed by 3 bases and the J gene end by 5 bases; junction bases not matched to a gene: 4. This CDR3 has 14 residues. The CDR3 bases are TGTGCCAGCAGTTTGCATCTAGCGGACAATGAGCAGTTCTTC. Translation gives CASSLHLADNEQFF.

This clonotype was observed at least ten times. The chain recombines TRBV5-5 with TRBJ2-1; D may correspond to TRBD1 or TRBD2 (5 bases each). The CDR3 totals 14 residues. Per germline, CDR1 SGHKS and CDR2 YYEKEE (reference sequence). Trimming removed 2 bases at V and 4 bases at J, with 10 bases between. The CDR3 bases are TGTGCCAGCAGCTTCCGGGACGTGTACAATGAGCAGTTCTTC. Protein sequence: CASSFRDVYNEQFF.

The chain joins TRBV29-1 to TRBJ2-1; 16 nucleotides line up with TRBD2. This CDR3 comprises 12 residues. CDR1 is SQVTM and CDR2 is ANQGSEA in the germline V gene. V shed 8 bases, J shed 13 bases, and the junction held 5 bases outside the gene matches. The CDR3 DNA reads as TGCAGCCGCGGGACTAGCGGGGGGGAACAGTTCTTC. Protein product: CSRGTSGGEQFF.

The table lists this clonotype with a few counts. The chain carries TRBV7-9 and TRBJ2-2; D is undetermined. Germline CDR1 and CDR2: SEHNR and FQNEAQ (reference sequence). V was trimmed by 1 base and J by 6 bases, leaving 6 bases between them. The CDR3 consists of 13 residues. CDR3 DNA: TGTGCCAGCAGCTTAGATGTTGCCGGGGAGCTGTTTTTT. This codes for CASSLDVAGELFF.

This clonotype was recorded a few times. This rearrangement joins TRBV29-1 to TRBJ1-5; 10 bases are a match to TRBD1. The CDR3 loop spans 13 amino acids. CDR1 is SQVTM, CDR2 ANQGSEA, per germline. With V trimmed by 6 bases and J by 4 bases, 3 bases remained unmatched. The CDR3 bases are TGCAGCGTGGGGGGACAGGGGAATCAGCCCCAGCATTTT. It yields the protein CSVGGQGNQPQHF.

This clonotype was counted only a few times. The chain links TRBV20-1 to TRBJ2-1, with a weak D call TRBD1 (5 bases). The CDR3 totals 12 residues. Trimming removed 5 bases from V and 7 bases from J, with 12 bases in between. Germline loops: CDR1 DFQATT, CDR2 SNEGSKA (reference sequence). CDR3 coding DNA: TGCAGTGCTCCCGACAGTACTAATGAGCAGTTCTTC. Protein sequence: CSAPDSTNEQFF.

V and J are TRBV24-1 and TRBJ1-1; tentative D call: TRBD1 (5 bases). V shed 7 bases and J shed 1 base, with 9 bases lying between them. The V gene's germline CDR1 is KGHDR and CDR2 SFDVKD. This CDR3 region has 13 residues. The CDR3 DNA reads TGTGCCACCAGGGGGACCGAGAACACTGAAGCTTTCTTT. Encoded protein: CATRGTENTEAFF.

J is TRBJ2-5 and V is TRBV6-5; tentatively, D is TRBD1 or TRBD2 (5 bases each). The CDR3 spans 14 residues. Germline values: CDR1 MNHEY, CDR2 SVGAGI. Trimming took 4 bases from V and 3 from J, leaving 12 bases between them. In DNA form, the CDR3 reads TGTGCCAGCAGTTCTCCGGGACCAAAAGAGACCCAGTACTTC. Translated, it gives CASSSPGPKETQYF.

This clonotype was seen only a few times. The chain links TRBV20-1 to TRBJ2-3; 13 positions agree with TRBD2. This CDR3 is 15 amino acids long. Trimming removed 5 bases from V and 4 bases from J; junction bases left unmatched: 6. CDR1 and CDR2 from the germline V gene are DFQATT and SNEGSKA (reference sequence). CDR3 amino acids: CSARGTSGIPDTQYF. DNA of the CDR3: TGCAGTGCTCGTGGGACTAGCGGGATTCCAGATACGCAGTATTTT.

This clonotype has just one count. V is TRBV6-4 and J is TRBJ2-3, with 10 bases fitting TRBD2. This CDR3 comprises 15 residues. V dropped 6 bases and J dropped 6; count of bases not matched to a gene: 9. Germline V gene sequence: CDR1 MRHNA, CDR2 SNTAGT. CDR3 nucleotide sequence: TGTGCCAGCAGCCCCGGGACTAGCGCTGTGGATACGCAGTATTTT. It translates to CASSPGTSAVDTQYF.

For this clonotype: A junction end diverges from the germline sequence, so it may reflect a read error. CDR3 region: CASSDSQGWAQYF. The CDR3, as DNA: TGTGCCAGCAGTGACTCTCAGGGGTGGGCGCAGTATTTT. V and J are TRBV6-5 and TRBJ2-3; possibly TRBD1 for D (6 bases). This CDR3 has 13 residues. Germline-derived CDR1 and CDR2 are MNHEY and SVGAGI.